A selection of T cell receptor beta chains follows, all from one sample in a study of OX40 agonist ivuxolimab in advanced cancers. Profiling relied on immunoSEQ multiplex PCR, and the TCRdb table lists in-frame clones only, not all of them. The top ten clones hold roughly 0.61% of a sample with about 110,000 clones, roughly 90% of them seen once. Specimen: CD4+ or CD8+ T cells sorted from blood, collected in a trial of the OX40 agonist ivuxolimab. The source of these receptors is an adult with an advanced solid tumor such as melanoma, head and neck, liver or kidney cancer. Each CDR3 is given with its conserved first and last residue. A D gene is named only where the DNA matches it firmly. Part of the rows lack a size; the others show once, few, many or a class for expanded clones.

D gene: .; clone size: .; J gene: TRBJ2-1; V gene: TRBV11-3; CDR3 DNA: TGTGCCAGCAGCTTAGATCTATTAGTGGCTGAGCAGTTCTTC; CDR3 protein: CASSLDLLVAEQFF
D gene: .; clone size: .; J gene: TRBJ1-4; V gene: TRBV29-1; CDR3 DNA: TGCAGCGTTGAAGGGACAGCAACTAATGAAAAACTGTTTTTT; CDR3 protein: CSVEGTATNEKLFF
D gene: .; clone size: once; J gene: TRBJ1-2; V gene: TRBV19; CDR3 DNA: TGTGCCAGTAGTCCCCGAAGGGCGCCACGGATTAGGATTGGCTACACCTTC; CDR3 protein: CASSPRRAPRIRIGYTF
D gene: TRBD1; clone size: .; J gene: TRBJ2-6; V gene: TRBV19; CDR3 DNA: TGTGCCAGTAGTATTGGGACAGGGGTTTCTGGGGCCAACGTCCTGACTTTC; CDR3 protein: CASSIGTGVSGANVLTF
D gene: TRBD2; clone size: .; J gene: TRBJ2-7; V gene: TRBV11-2; CDR3 DNA: TGTGCCAGCAGCCCAGCGGGGGGGGGACCCACTTACGAGCAGTACTTC; CDR3 protein: CASSPAGGGPTYEQYF
D gene: TRBD2; clone size: .; J gene: TRBJ2-5; V gene: TRBV5-1; CDR3 DNA: TGCGCCAGCAGCGTCGGGACTAGCGGGAGGAAGACCCAGTACTTC; CDR3 protein: CASSVGTSGRKTQYF
D gene: .; clone size: once; J gene: TRBJ2-5; V gene: TRBV6-6; CDR3 DNA: TGTGCCAGCAGTTACTCGAGGGACCAGGAGACCCAGTACTTC; CDR3 protein: CASSYSRDQETQYF
D gene: .; clone size: .; J gene: TRBJ1-6; V gene: TRBV27; CDR3 DNA: TGTGCCAGCAGTTTCAAGAAAAATAATTCACCCCTCCACTTT; CDR3 protein: CASSFKKNNSPLHF
D gene: .; clone size: .; J gene: TRBJ1-1; V gene: TRBV30; CDR3 DNA: TGTGCCTTCTTACTTACCTTGGTCACTGAAGCTTTCTTT; CDR3 protein: CAFLLTLVTEAFF
D gene: TRBD1; clone size: .; J gene: TRBJ2-2; V gene: TRBV10-3; CDR3 DNA: TGTGCCATCAGTCTGACCCAGGGGGCGCTGAACACCGGGGAGCTGTTTTTT; CDR3 protein: CAISLTQGALNTGELFF
D gene: TRBD1; clone size: .; J gene: TRBJ2-2; V gene: TRBV30; CDR3 DNA: TGTGCCTGGACCCGGGACAGCCTTCCCGGGGAGCTGTTTTTT; CDR3 protein: CAWTRDSLPGELFF
D gene: .; clone size: .; J gene: TRBJ2-2; V gene: TRBV18; CDR3 DNA: TGTGCCAGCTCCCTCATCGGGGAGCGCGGAACCGGGGAGCTGTTTTTT; CDR3 protein: CASSLIGERGTGELFF
D gene: TRBD2; clone size: .; J gene: TRBJ2-7; V gene: TRBV5-1; CDR3 DNA: TGCGCCAGCAGCTGGGGACTAGCGGGAGAAGAGCAGTACTTC; CDR3 protein: CASSWGLAGEEQYF
D gene: TRBD1; clone size: .; J gene: TRBJ2-3; V gene: TRBV5-5; CDR3 DNA: TGTGCCAGCACCGGACAGGTCAGCACAGATACGCAGTATTTT; CDR3 protein: CASTGQVSTDTQYF
D gene: .; clone size: .; J gene: TRBJ1-2; V gene: TRBV19; CDR3 DNA: TGTGCCAGTAGTACCGGGGGGGATCATGGCTACACCTTC; CDR3 protein: CASSTGGDHGYTF
D gene: TRBD1; clone size: .; J gene: TRBJ2-2; V gene: TRBV11-2; CDR3 DNA: TGTGCCAGCAGCCAACAGGGGGCGGGCACCGGGGAGCTGTTTTTT; CDR3 protein: CASSQQGAGTGELFF
D gene: .; clone size: .; J gene: TRBJ2-6; V gene: TRBV30; CDR3 DNA: TGTGCCTGGAGTGTTGGAACGAGTCCTGGGGCCAACGTCCTGACTTTC; CDR3 protein: CAWSVGTSPGANVLTF
D gene: TRBD2; clone size: .; J gene: TRBJ2-5; V gene: TRBV7-3; CDR3 DNA: TGTGCCAGCAGCCGCGGGACTAGCGGGGGGCCATCCCAAGAGACCCAGTACTTC; CDR3 protein: CASSRGTSGGPSQETQYF
D gene: .; clone size: .; J gene: TRBJ2-3; V gene: TRBV5-4; CDR3 DNA: TGTGCCAGCAGCTTGGCCGGGGTGGCCACAGATACGCAGTATTTT; CDR3 protein: CASSLAGVATDTQYF
D gene: TRBD2; clone size: .; J gene: TRBJ2-3; V gene: TRBV5-4; CDR3 DNA: TGTGCCAGCAGCCGAATCGGGGGGGGATCAGATACGCAGTATTTT; CDR3 protein: CASSRIGGGSDTQYF
D gene: TRBD1; clone size: .; J gene: TRBJ2-5; V gene: TRBV11-2; CDR3 DNA: TGTGCCAGCAGCTTAGGCCTGACAGGGAGAGAGACCCAGTACTTC; CDR3 protein: CASSLGLTGRETQYF
D gene: .; clone size: .; J gene: TRBJ2-1; V gene: TRBV9; CDR3 DNA: TGTGCCAGCAGCGTACCTAGAAATGAGCAGTTCTTC; CDR3 protein: CASSVPRNEQFF
D gene: TRBD1; clone size: .; J gene: TRBJ2-7; V gene: TRBV11-3; CDR3 DNA: TGTGCCAGCAGCCCGGACAGGGAGCAGTACTTC; CDR3 protein: CASSPDREQYF
D gene: TRBD1; clone size: .; J gene: TRBJ2-1; V gene: TRBV13; CDR3 DNA: TGTGCCAGCAGCGCAACCCTGACAGGGAGCCATGAGCAGTTCTTC; CDR3 protein: CASSATLTGSHEQFF
D gene: .; clone size: .; J gene: TRBJ2-1; V gene: TRBV7-3; CDR3 DNA: TGTGCCAGCAGCCCCTCGAGGACTCGCGTCAATGAGCAGTTCTTC; CDR3 protein: CASSPSRTRVNEQFF
D gene: .; clone size: .; J gene: TRBJ1-3; V gene: TRBV4-1; CDR3 DNA: TGCGCCAGCAGCCAAGAAAACAGGGTCGGAAACACCATATATTTT; CDR3 protein: CASSQENRVGNTIYF
D gene: .; clone size: .; J gene: TRBJ2-2; V gene: TRBV11-2; CDR3 DNA: TGTGCCAGCAGCTTAGGCCAGCCTGACGGGGAGCTGTTTTTT; CDR3 protein: CASSLGQPDGELFF
D gene: .; clone size: .; J gene: TRBJ1-1; V gene: TRBV5-6; CDR3 DNA: TGTGCCAGCAGCTTCACCGGGACGGTGAACACTGAAGCTTTCTTT; CDR3 protein: CASSFTGTVNTEAFF
D gene: .; clone size: .; J gene: TRBJ2-7; V gene: TRBV7-8; CDR3 DNA: TGTGCCAGCAGCTTAGGGACCAGCACGATCTACGAGCAGTACTTC; CDR3 protein: CASSLGTSTIYEQYF
D gene: TRBD1; clone size: .; J gene: TRBJ1-2; V gene: TRBV6-1; CDR3 DNA: TGTGCCAGCATTTATCCGGGACAGACCGGTGGAGGCTACACCTTC; CDR3 protein: CASIYPGQTGGGYTF
D gene: TRBD2; clone size: .; J gene: TRBJ2-1; V gene: TRBV11-1; CDR3 DNA: TGTGCCAGCAGCTTAGGACTAGCGGGGGCTGGGAATGAGCAGTTCTTC; CDR3 protein: CASSLGLAGAGNEQFF
D gene: .; clone size: .; J gene: TRBJ1-2; V gene: TRBV6-5; CDR3 DNA: TGTGCCAGCAGTTTGCAGGCAAACTATGGCTACACCTTC; CDR3 protein: CASSLQANYGYTF
D gene: .; clone size: .; J gene: TRBJ1-2; V gene: TRBV5-4; CDR3 DNA: TGTGCCAGCAGTTTGGACGGGGCAGGCGGCTACACCTTC; CDR3 protein: CASSLDGAGGYTF
D gene: .; clone size: once; J gene: TRBJ2-2; V gene: TRBV19; CDR3 DNA: TGTGCCAGTACCCAGGGGGGGACGAACACCGGGGAGCTGTTTTTT; CDR3 protein: CASTQGGTNTGELFF
D gene: TRBD2; clone size: .; J gene: TRBJ2-1; V gene: TRBV9; CDR3 DNA: TGTGCCAGCAGCCCCGCCGGACTAGCGGGTCCGGGTAGGGACAATGAGCAGTTCTTC; CDR3 protein: CASSPAGLAGPGRDNEQFF
D gene: .; clone size: .; J gene: TRBJ1-5; V gene: TRBV5-8; CDR3 DNA: TGTGCCAGCAGCCATACGGGGGCGGGCAATCAGCCCCAGCATTTT; CDR3 protein: CASSHTGAGNQPQHF
D gene: .; clone size: .; J gene: TRBJ1-4; V gene: TRBV30; CDR3 DNA: TGTGCCTGGAGTCCCGGGGGGGGCGAAAAACTGTTTTTT; CDR3 protein: CAWSPGGGEKLFF
D gene: .; clone size: .; J gene: TRBJ1-1; V gene: TRBV5-1; CDR3 DNA: TGCGCCAGCAGATTATCTCCGGACAGCGAAGCTTTCTTT; CDR3 protein: CASRLSPDSEAFF
D gene: .; clone size: .; J gene: TRBJ2-4; V gene: TRBV23-1; CDR3 DNA: TGCGCCAGCAGTCGCGGCCAAGAAAACATTCAGTACTTC; CDR3 protein: CASSRGQENIQYF
D gene: .; clone size: .; J gene: TRBJ2-7; V gene: TRBV19; CDR3 DNA: TGTGCCAGTAGCCCACTACCCTCACTAGGTTACGAGCAGTACTTC; CDR3 protein: CASSPLPSLGYEQYF
D gene: .; clone size: .; J gene: TRBJ2-3; V gene: TRBV30; CDR3 DNA: TGTGCCTGGAGTGTGGGTAATGCAGATACGCAGTATTTT; CDR3 protein: CAWSVGNADTQYF
D gene: .; clone size: .; J gene: TRBJ2-7; V gene: TRBV4-1; CDR3 DNA: TGCGCCAGCAGCCAGGAAGACGACAACTTCTCCTACGAGCAGTACTTC; CDR3 protein: CASSQEDDNFSYEQYF
D gene: TRBD2; clone size: .; J gene: TRBJ2-7; V gene: TRBV6-5; CDR3 DNA: TGTGCCAGCAGTGAATTGGGACTAAAATACGAGCAGTACTTC; CDR3 protein: CASSELGLKYEQYF
D gene: TRBD2; clone size: .; J gene: TRBJ2-2; V gene: TRBV19; CDR3 DNA: TGTGCCAGTAGTATTCAGGGGACTAGCGGTTGGCACACCGGGGAGCTGTTTTTT; CDR3 protein: CASSIQGTSGWHTGELFF
D gene: .; clone size: .; J gene: TRBJ1-4; V gene: TRBV27; CDR3 DNA: TGTGCCAGCAGTTTATCGGCCGCCCAAGGGGAAAAACTGTTTTTT; CDR3 protein: CASSLSAAQGEKLFF
D gene: .; clone size: .; J gene: TRBJ2-1; V gene: TRBV7-9; CDR3 DNA: TGTGCCAGCAGCTTCTCAGAGAAGCAGTTCTTC; CDR3 protein: CASSFSEKQFF
D gene: .; clone size: .; J gene: TRBJ2-7; V gene: TRBV30; CDR3 DNA: TGTGCCTGGAGTGCCGGGATTTCGGTCATAGAGCAGTACTTC; CDR3 protein: CAWSAGISVIEQYF
D gene: .; clone size: .; J gene: TRBJ1-3; V gene: TRBV7-2; CDR3 DNA: TGTGCCAGCAGCTTAGATATGGGGGCGAACACCATATATTTT; CDR3 protein: CASSLDMGANTIYF
D gene: TRBD1; clone size: .; J gene: TRBJ1-1; V gene: TRBV30; CDR3 DNA: TGTGCCCACCGGACAGGGAGCGCTGAAGCTTTCTTT; CDR3 protein: CAHRTGSAEAFF
D gene: .; clone size: .; J gene: TRBJ2-5; V gene: TRBV7-6; CDR3 DNA: TGTGCCAGCAGCTTGCCCGAGGGAGAGACCCAGTACTTC; CDR3 protein: CASSLPEGETQYF
D gene: TRBD2; clone size: .; J gene: TRBJ2-2; V gene: TRBV2; CDR3 DNA: TGTGCCAGCAGTGAGCTTGGTAGCGGGGGATTCGGCGGGGAGCTGTTTTTT; CDR3 protein: CASSELGSGGFGGELFF
D gene: TRBD2; clone size: .; J gene: TRBJ2-1; V gene: TRBV27; CDR3 DNA: TGTGCCAGCAGTGTTCCGGGACTAGCGGGATCTAATGAGCAGTTCTTC; CDR3 protein: CASSVPGLAGSNEQFF
D gene: TRBD1; clone size: .; J gene: TRBJ2-2; V gene: TRBV18; CDR3 DNA: TGTGCCAGCTCACCGCGGACAGGGATGAACACCGGGGAGCTGTTTTTT; CDR3 protein: CASSPRTGMNTGELFF
D gene: .; clone size: .; J gene: TRBJ2-3; V gene: TRBV11-3; CDR3 DNA: TGTGCCAGCAGCCCCCCGGGAGAGGGCGCAGATACGCAGTATTTT; CDR3 protein: CASSPPGEGADTQYF
D gene: .; clone size: .; J gene: TRBJ1-1; V gene: TRBV7-9; CDR3 DNA: TGTGCCAGCAGCTTACATACGGATGAAGCTTTCTTT; CDR3 protein: CASSLHTDEAFF
D gene: .; clone size: .; J gene: TRBJ2-7; V gene: TRBV11-2; CDR3 DNA: TGTGCCAGCAGCTTAAGGGGAGGACAGTACTACGAGCAGTACTTC; CDR3 protein: CASSLRGGQYYEQYF
D gene: .; clone size: .; J gene: TRBJ2-1; V gene: TRBV9; CDR3 DNA: TGTGCCAGCAGCCCATCTCGGATCTACAATGAGCAGTTCTTC; CDR3 protein: CASSPSRIYNEQFF